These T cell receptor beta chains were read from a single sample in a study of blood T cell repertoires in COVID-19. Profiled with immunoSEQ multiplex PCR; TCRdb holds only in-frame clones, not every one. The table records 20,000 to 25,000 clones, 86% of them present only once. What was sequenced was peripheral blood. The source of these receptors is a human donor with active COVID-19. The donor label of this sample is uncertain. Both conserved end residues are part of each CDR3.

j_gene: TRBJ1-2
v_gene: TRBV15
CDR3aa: CATSRVNGGHWGYTF

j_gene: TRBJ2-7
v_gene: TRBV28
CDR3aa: CASSLFSSYEQYF

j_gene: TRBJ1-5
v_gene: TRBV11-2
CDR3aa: CASSLYTGTGGNQPQHF

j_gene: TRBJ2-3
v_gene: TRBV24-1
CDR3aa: CATSGGGSSTDTQYF

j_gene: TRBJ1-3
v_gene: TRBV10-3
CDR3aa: CAIVSSGNTIYF

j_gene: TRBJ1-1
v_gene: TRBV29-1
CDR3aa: CSVIMTGGNTEAFF

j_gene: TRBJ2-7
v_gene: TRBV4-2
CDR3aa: CASSQAAGDESYEQYF

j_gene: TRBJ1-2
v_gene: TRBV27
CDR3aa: CASSLRQNYGYTF

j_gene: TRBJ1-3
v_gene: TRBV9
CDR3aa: CASSVNRGLLSGNTIYF

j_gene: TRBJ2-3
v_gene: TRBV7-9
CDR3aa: CASSTRGSRRTDTQYF

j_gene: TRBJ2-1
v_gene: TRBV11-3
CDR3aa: CASSERELAGGFRQNEQFF

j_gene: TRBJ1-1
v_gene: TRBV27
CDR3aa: CASSLSSGLGQNTEAFF

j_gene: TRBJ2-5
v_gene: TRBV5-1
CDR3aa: CASSLVGDLQETQYF

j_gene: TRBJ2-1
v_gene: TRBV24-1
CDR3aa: CATSDPSGNNNEQFF